A selection of T cell receptor beta chains follows, all from one sample in a study of T cells in Graves' hyperthyroidism and ophthalmopathy. TCRdb re-called the multiplex PCR reads through MiXCR, storing one row per CDR3 protein. The sample has tens of thousands of distinct CDR3 sequences, roughly 49% seen once. Sequences were obtained from blood. These receptors were collected from a woman in her 50s with Graves' hyperthyroidism that later progressed to Graves' ophthalmopathy. Each CDR3 is given with its conserved first and last residue. D genes are given only for firm matches.

J gene: TRBJ1-1
V gene: TRBV11-3
D gene: .
CDR3 protein: CASSFSTRTEAFF

J gene: TRBJ1-3
V gene: TRBV2
D gene: .
CDR3 protein: CASSRGLVGAGAGNTIYF

J gene: TRBJ1-5
V gene: TRBV6-2/TRBV6-3
D gene: TRBD1
CDR3 protein: CASSYLGQGTPIQAQHF

J gene: TRBJ1-1
V gene: TRBV20-1
D gene: TRBD1
CDR3 protein: CSARVPWTGVGITEAFF

J gene: TRBJ2-7
V gene: TRBV28
D gene: .
CDR3 protein: CASRSQGHEQYF

J gene: TRBJ1-5
V gene: TRBV6-2/TRBV6-3
D gene: .
CDR3 protein: CASSWDLQPQHF

J gene: TRBJ2-2
V gene: TRBV10-3
D gene: .
CDR3 protein: CAIEESPNTGELFF

J gene: TRBJ1-2
V gene: TRBV6-5
D gene: .
CDR3 protein: CASSYSTGGHLGNTF

J gene: TRBJ2-1
V gene: TRBV24-1
D gene: TRBD2
CDR3 protein: CASRAGTSGRDEQFF

J gene: TRBJ2-3
V gene: TRBV24-1
D gene: TRBD2
CDR3 protein: CATSDPTRTSGYTDTQYF

J gene: TRBJ2-1
V gene: TRBV10-3
D gene: TRBD2
CDR3 protein: CATVRRTSGNNEQFF

J gene: TRBJ2-1
V gene: TRBV27
D gene: TRBD1
CDR3 protein: CASSSPGQGFYEQFF

J gene: TRBJ2-5
V gene: TRBV7-2
D gene: .
CDR3 protein: CASSSAGGLARETQYF

J gene: TRBJ1-6
V gene: TRBV7-6
D gene: .
CDR3 protein: CASSSYNSPLHF

J gene: TRBJ1-4
V gene: TRBV10-3
D gene: .
CDR3 protein: CAISSATRGEKLFF

J gene: TRBJ1-5
V gene: TRBV19
D gene: .
CDR3 protein: CASSKRTVRF

J gene: TRBJ1-1
V gene: TRBV6-2/TRBV6-3
D gene: TRBD1
CDR3 protein: CASRRTGDYEAFF

J gene: TRBJ2-6
V gene: TRBV24-1
D gene: .
CDR3 protein: CATSVWQGANVLTF

J gene: TRBJ1-5
V gene: TRBV5-6
D gene: .
CDR3 protein: CASSLGQNQPQHF

J gene: TRBJ2-2
V gene: TRBV30
D gene: .
CDR3 protein: CAWSLRGGAGELFF

J gene: TRBJ2-1
V gene: TRBV7-3
D gene: .
CDR3 protein: CASSPSGTLPYNEQFF

J gene: TRBJ1-2
V gene: TRBV20-1
D gene: .
CDR3 protein: CNARAGSGVYVYTF

J gene: TRBJ2-7
V gene: TRBV6-5
D gene: TRBD2
CDR3 protein: CASSYSWGRAGEQYF

J gene: TRBJ2-7
V gene: TRBV4-2
D gene: TRBD1
CDR3 protein: CASSQDQTGGYEQYF

J gene: TRBJ2-7
V gene: TRBV25-1
D gene: .
CDR3 protein: CACSASNLARGSYEQYF

J gene: TRBJ2-7
V gene: TRBV20-1
D gene: TRBD1
CDR3 protein: CSAGQGCEQYF

J gene: TRBJ1-2
V gene: TRBV30
D gene: .
CDR3 protein: CAWISVWGVDANYGYTF

J gene: TRBJ2-5
V gene: TRBV6-2/TRBV6-3
D gene: .
CDR3 protein: CASSRLGGSNQPQYF

J gene: TRBJ1-1
V gene: TRBV20-1
D gene: TRBD1
CDR3 protein: CSARTGVTEAFF

J gene: TRBJ1-4
V gene: TRBV4-2
D gene: TRBD1
CDR3 protein: CASSRGTGYEKLFF

J gene: TRBJ1-2
V gene: TRBV5-1
D gene: TRBD1
CDR3 protein: CASSNRDRDGYTF

J gene: TRBJ2-2
V gene: TRBV19
D gene: .
CDR3 protein: CASSTQVPPNIGELFF

J gene: TRBJ2-5
V gene: TRBV19
D gene: .
CDR3 protein: CASSRTGGGETQYF

J gene: TRBJ2-7
V gene: TRBV2
D gene: .
CDR3 protein: CASSEVGATYEQYF

J gene: TRBJ2-2
V gene: TRBV20-1
D gene: TRBD2
CDR3 protein: CSARSTSGTGELFF

J gene: TRBJ2-5
V gene: TRBV20-1
D gene: TRBD1
CDR3 protein: CSAKDRGPRQPQYF

J gene: TRBJ1-6
V gene: TRBV6-1
D gene: .
CDR3 protein: CASSELWLPNSPLHF

J gene: TRBJ1-4
V gene: TRBV28
D gene: TRBD1
CDR3 protein: CAISTGGTNEKLFF

J gene: TRBJ1-1
V gene: TRBV6-5
D gene: .
CDR3 protein: CASSYSYQTEAFF

J gene: TRBJ1-5
V gene: TRBV6-1
D gene: TRBD1
CDR3 protein: CARSEDRVQPQHF

J gene: TRBJ1-5
V gene: TRBV6-1
D gene: .
CDR3 protein: CASSERGLVGQPQHF

J gene: TRBJ1-5
V gene: TRBV16
D gene: TRBD1
CDR3 protein: CASKTGQGPNQPQHF